What follows describes a single TCR beta chain. Its specificity is not known. Cells designated naive CD8 were CD45RO-negative and were positively selected for CCR7, with terminally differentiated effector memory CD45RA+ cells excluded. The sample belongs to a study of shared clonotypes between healthy human individuals. Study-wide results and limits: Among the subsets, naive ones generally showed larger estimated richness than memory ones.

Profiled with immunoSEQ multiplex PCR; TCRdb holds only in-frame clones, not every one. Here the sample spans around 1.9 million clones, around 95% being singletons. V shed 5 bases, J shed 2 bases, and the junction held 3 bases outside the gene matches. The length of the CDR3 is 14 residues. Germline CDR1 and CDR2: LNHDA and SQIVND (reference sequence). This TCR derives from a man aged 18 to 35 in good health. Some clones in this sample may be carry-over from other donors' samples. The rearrangement links TRBV19 to TRBJ2-7; 10 positions agree with TRBD2. The sequencing input was naive CD8+ T cells from PBMCs. CDR3 sequence (DNA): TGTGCCAGTAGTCCGGGGACTAGCGCCTACGAGCAGTACTTC. It yields the protein CASSPGTSAYEQYF. The full variable domain, in which reference TRBV19 and TRBJ2-7 provide the parts outside the CDR3, is DGGITQSPKYLFRKEGQNVTLSCEQNLNHDAMYWYRQDPGQGLRLIYYSQIVNDFQKGDIAEGYSVSREKKESFPLTVTSAQKNPTAFYLCASSPGTSAYEQYFGPGTRLTVT.